This T cell receptor (beta chain) was sequenced during a study of blood T cells in healthy people across ages. Study-level points and caveats: Diversity was estimated from one million T cells, and these estimates were considered underestimates. Naive T cell percentage showed a strong correlation with the diversity of TCR beta.

Per individual sample, total RNA of at least 6 micrograms was extracted. The germline V gene encodes CDR1 LNHDA and CDR2 SQIVND (reference sequence). V lost 9 bases and J lost 0, with 16 bases in between. The length of the CDR3 is 15 residues. Combining a sample-barcoded 5' primer with a J-beta primer mix, a second PCR ran for about 7 to 12 cycles. A template-switch adaptor with 12 random nucleotides tagged each cDNA molecule. Using its own MiXCR run on the 5' RACE reads, TCRdb lists one record per CDR3 protein. This sample has over a million distinct CDR3 sequences, with roughly 43% found just once. About this clonotype itself: Its specificity is not known.

The V and J genes are TRBV19 and TRBJ2-3; D perhaps matches TRBD2 (6 bases). The sequencing input was blood. This receptor was taken from a woman between 18 and 29 years old in good health. CDR3 nucleotides: TGTGCCAGCCGCAATTTCGGGGGAAGCACAGATACGCAGTATTTT. Its protein is CASRNFGGSTDTQYF.